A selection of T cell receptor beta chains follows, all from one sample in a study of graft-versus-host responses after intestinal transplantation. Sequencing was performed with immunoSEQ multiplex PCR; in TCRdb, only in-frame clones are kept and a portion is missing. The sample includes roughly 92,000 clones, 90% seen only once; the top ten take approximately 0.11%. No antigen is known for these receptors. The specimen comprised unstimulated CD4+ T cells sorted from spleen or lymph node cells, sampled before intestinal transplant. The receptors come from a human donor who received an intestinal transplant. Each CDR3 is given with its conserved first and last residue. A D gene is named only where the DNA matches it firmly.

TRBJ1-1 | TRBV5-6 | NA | CASSPTRGEAFF
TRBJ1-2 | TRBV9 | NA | CASSADPGHPGSF
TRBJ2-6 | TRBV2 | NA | CASSTVSGANVLTF
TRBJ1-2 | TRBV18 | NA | CASSPGQVYGYTF
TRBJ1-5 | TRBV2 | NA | CASSDRFQPQHF
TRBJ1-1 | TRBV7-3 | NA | CASSPTAMNTEAFF
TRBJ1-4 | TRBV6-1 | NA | CASRERRNEKLFF
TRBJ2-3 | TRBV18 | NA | CASSPPGVKWPDTQYF
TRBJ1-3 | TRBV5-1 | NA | CASRPGASGNTIYF
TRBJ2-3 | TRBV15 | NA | CATSRGGSGTDTQYF
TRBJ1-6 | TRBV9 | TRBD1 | CASSVGGQGGSPLHF
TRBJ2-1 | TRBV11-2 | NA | CASSLDTPSYNEQFF
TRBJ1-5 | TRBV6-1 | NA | CASSEFGGNQPQHF
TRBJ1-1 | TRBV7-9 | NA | CASSLGQNTEAFF
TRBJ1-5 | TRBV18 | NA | CASSPTEAGRNQPQHF
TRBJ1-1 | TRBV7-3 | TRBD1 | CASSLGDRVDAFF
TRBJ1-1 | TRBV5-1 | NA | CASSPQDTGRGEAFF
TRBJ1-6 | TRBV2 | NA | CASSDSARVGTPLHF
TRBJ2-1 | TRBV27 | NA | CASSLGVGLAIEQFF
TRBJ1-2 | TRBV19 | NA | CASSIQKYGYTF
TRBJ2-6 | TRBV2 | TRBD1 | CASSTGDSGANVLTF
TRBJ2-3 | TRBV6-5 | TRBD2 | CASRKTSGGDTQYF
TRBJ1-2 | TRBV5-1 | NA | CASSGQGGYGYTF
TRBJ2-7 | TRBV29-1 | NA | CSARQSLEQYF
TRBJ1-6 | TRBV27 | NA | CASSLRRGGSPLHF
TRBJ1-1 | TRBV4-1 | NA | CASSQVGQSTEAFF
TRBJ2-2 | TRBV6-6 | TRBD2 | CASSYTGGNTGELFF
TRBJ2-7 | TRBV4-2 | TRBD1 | CASSPPAGQGAYEQYF
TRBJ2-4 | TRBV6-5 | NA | CASSYTGRGAKNIQYF
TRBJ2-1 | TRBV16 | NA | CASSPSAGASEQFF
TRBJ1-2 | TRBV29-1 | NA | CSVQGRESGYTF
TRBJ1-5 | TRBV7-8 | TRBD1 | CASSPGTGSNQPQHF
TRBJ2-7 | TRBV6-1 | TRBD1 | CASSARTGAGEQYF
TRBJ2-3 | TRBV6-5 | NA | CASSYGFSSGTDTQYF
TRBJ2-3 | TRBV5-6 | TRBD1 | CASSMAPGQGVGDTQYF
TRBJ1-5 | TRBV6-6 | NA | CASSFPPQVYNQPQHF
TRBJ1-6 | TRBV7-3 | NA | CASSLQGSYSPLHF
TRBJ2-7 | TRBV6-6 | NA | CASSYPQGPYEQYF
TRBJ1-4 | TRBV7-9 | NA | CASSFPPGEKLFF
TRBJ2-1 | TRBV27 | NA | CASSLERGSRNEQFF
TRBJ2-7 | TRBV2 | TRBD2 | CASRRGGRQYF
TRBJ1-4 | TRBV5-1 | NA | CASSEGATNEKLFF
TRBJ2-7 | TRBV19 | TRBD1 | CATPSWAGGHHNSYEQYF